This TCR beta chain appears in the sequencing data of a study of blood T cell repertoires in COVID-19. For the study at large: Acute and convalescent COVID-19 specimens originated in the United States, Italy and Spain. T cells, B-cell-depleted T cells, or PBMCs provided the cDNA or gDNA that served as material.

Original data processing: Amplification of reference gene primers was used by the study to estimate nucleated cell counts. The table came from immunoSEQ multiplex PCR; TCRdb's copy has only in-frame clones and leaves some out. D and trimming come from the DNA, and the V and J calls and clone size come from that table. The sample yields some 330,000 clones, 85% to 90% seen once. CDR1 and CDR2 (germline): MNHEY, SVGEGT. V shed 4 bases and J shed 4 bases, with 28 bases lying between them. This CDR3 comprises 20 residues. The V call is TRBV6-2 or TRBV6-3, the J call TRBJ2-2; D possibly corresponds to TRBD1 (6 bases). The sequenced sample was peripheral blood. The TCR was taken from a woman aged 45-65 years with active or convalescent COVID-19. CDR3 protein: CASSSFKRIPGPRGTGELFF. In DNA form, the CDR3 reads TGTGCCAGCAGTTCATTTAAGAGAATTCCGGGACCCAGGGGCACCGGGGAGCTGTTTTTT.